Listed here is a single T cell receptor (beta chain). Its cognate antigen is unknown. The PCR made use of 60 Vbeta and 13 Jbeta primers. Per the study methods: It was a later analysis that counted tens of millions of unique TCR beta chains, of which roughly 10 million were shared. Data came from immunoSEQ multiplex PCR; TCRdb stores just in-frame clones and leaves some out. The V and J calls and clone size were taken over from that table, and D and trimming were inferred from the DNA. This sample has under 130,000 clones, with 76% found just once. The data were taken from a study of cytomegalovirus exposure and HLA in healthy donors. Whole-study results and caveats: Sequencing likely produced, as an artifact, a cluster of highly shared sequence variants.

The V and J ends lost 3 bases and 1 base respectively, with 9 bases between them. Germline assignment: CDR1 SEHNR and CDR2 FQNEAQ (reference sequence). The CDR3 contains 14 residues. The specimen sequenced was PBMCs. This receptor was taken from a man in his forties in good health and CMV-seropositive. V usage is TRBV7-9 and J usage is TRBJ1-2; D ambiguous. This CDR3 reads CASSLGGINYGYTF. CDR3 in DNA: TGTGCCAGCAGCTTGGGAGGGATTAACTATGGCTACACCTTC.